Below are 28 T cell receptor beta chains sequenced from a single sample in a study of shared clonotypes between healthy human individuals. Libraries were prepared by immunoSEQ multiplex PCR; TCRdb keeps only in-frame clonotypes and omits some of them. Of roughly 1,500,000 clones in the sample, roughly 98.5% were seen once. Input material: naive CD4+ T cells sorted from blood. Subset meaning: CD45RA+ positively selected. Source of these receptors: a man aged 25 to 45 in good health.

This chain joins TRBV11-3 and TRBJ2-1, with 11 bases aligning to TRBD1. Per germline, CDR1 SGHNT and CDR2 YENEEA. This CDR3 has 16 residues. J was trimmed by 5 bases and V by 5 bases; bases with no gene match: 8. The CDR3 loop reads CASSPQGQGVNNEQFF. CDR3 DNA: TGTGCCAGCAGCCCCCAGGGACAGGGGGTGAACAATGAGCAGTTCTTC. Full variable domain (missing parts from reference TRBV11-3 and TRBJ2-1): EAGVVQSPRYKIIEKKQPVAFWCNPISGHNTLYWYLQNLGQGPELLIRYENEEAVDDSQLPKDRFSAERLKGVDSTLKIQPAELGDSAVYLCASSPQGQGVNNEQFFGPGTRLTVL.

CDR3: CASSFLRRGGMNYGYTF. CDR3 DNA sequence: TGTGCCAGCAGCTTTCTACGCCGGGGGGGCATGAACTATGGCTACACCTTC. The chain is built from TRBV7-9 and TRBJ1-2, with a tentative D call TRBD1 (6 bases). Trimming took 3 bases from V and 2 from J, leaving 19 bases between them. In germline, CDR1 is SEHNR, CDR2 FQNEAQ (reference sequence). CDR3 length: 17 amino acids.

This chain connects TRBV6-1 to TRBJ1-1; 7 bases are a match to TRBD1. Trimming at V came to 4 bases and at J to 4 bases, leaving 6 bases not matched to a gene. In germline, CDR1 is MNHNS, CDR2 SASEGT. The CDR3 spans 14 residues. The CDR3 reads CASSAYRGSTEAFF. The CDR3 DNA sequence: TGTGCCAGCAGTGCTTACAGGGGATCCACTGAAGCTTTCTTT.

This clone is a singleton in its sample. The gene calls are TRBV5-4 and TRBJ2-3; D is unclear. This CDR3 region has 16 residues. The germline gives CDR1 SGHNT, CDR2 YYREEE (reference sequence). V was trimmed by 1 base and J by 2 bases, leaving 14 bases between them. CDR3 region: CASSLISVANTDTQYF. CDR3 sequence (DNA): TGTGCCAGCAGCTTGATAAGTGTGGCAAACACAGATACGCAGTATTTT.

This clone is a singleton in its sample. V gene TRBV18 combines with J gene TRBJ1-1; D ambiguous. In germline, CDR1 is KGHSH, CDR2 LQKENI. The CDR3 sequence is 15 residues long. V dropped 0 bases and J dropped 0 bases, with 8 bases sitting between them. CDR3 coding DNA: TGTGCCAGCTCACCACCGAGCAGATTGAACACTGAAGCTTTCTTT. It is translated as CASSPPSRLNTEAFF.

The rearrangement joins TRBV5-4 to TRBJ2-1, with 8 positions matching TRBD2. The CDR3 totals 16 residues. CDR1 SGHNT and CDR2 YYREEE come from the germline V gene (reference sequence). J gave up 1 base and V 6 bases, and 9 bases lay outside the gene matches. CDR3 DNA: TGTGCCAGCAACCCGGGGCCGGGAGGGTCCTACAATGAGCAGTTCTTC. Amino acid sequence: CASNPGPGGSYNEQFF. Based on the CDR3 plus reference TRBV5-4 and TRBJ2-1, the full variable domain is ETGVTQSPTHLIKTRGQQVTLRCSSQSGHNTVSWYQQALGQGPQFIFQYYREEENGRGNFPPRFSGLQFPNYSSELNVNALELDDSALYLCASNPGPGGSYNEQFFGPGTRLTVL.

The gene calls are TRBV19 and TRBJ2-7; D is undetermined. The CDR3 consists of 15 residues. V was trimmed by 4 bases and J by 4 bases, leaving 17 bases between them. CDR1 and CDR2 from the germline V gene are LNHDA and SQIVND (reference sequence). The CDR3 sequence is CASSRTDFRVYEQYF. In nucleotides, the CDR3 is TGTGCCAGTAGTAGGACCGATTTCCGGGTATACGAGCAGTACTTC.

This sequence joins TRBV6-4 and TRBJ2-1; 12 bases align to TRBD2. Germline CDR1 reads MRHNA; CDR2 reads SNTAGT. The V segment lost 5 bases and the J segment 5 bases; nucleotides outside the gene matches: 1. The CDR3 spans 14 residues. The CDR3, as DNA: TGTGCCAGCAGTCGGACTAGCGGGAACAATGAGCAGTTCTTC. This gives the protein CASSRTSGNNEQFF.

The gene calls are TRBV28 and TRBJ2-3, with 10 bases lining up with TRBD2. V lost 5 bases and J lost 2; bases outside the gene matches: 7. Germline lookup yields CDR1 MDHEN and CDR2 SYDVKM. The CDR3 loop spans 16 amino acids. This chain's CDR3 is CASSVGLAEFTDTQYF. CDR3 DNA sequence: TGTGCCAGCAGTGTAGGACTAGCGGAATTCACAGATACGCAGTATTTT.

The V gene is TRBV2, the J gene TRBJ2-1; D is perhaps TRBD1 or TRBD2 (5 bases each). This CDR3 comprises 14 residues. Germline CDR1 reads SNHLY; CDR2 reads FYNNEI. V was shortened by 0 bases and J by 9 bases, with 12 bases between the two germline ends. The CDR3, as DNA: TGTGCCAGCAGTGAAGCTTTGGGGGATGCTGAGCAGTTCTTC. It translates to CASSEALGDAEQFF.

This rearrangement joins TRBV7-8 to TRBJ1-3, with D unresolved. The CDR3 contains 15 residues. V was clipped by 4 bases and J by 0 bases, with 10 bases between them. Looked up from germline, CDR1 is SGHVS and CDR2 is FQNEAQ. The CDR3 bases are TGTGCCAGCAGCTACGGAGGGTACTCTGGAAACACCATATATTTT. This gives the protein CASSYGGYSGNTIYF. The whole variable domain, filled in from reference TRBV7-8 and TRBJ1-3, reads GAGVSQSPRYKVAKRGQDVALRCDPISGHVSLFWYQQALGQGPEFLTYFQNEAQLDKSGLPSDRFFAERPEGSVSTLKIQRTQQEDSAVYLCASSYGGYSGNTIYFGEGSWLTVV.

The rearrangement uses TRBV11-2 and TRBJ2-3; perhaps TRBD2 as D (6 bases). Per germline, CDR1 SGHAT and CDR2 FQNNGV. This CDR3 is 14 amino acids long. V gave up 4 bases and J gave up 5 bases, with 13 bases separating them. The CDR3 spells CASSSTRRGDTQYF. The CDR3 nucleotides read TGTGCCAGCAGCTCCACGAGGCGGGGAGATACGCAGTATTTT. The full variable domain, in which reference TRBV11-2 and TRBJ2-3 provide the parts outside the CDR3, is EAGVAQSPRYKIIEKRQSVAFWCNPISGHATLYWYQQILGQGPKLLIQFQNNGVVDDSQLPKDRFSAERLKGVDSTLKIQPAKLEDSAVYLCASSSTRRGDTQYFGPGTRLTVL.

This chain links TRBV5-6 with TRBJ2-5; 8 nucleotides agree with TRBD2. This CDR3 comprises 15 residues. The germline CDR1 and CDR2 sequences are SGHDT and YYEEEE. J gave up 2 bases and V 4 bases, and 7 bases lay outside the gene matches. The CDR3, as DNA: TGTGCCAGCAGCCCGGGGACTAGGGGGCAAGAGACCCAGTACTTC. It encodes CASSPGTRGQETQYF.

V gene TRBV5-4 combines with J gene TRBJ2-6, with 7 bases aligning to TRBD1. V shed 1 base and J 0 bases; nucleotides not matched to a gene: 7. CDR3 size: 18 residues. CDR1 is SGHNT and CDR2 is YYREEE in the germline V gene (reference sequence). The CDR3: CASSLWAGGGSGANVLTF. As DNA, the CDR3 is TGTGCCAGCAGCTTGTGGGCAGGGGGTGGCTCTGGGGCCAACGTCCTGACTTTC. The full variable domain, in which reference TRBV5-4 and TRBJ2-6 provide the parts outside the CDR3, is ETGVTQSPTHLIKTRGQQVTLRCSSQSGHNTVSWYQQALGQGPQFIFQYYREEENGRGNFPPRFSGLQFPNYSSELNVNALELDDSALYLCASSLWAGGGSGANVLTFGAGSRLTVL.

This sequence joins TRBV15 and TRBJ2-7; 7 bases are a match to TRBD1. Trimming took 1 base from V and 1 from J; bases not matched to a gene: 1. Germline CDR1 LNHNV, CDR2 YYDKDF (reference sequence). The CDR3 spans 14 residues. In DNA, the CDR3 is TGTGCCACCAGCAGAGGGGACAGATCCTACGAGCAGTACTTC. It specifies CATSRGDRSYEQYF.

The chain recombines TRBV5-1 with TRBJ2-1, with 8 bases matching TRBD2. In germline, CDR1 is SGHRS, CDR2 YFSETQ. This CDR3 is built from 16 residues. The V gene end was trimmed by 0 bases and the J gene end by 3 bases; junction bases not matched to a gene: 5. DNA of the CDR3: TGCGCCAGCAGCTTGGACTCACTAGCGGTCTACAATGAGCAGTTCTTC. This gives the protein CASSLDSLAVYNEQFF.

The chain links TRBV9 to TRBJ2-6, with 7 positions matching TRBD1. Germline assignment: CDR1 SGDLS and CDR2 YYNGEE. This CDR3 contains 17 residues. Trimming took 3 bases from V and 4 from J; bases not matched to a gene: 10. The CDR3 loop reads CASSARRGLSGANVLTF. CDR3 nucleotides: TGTGCCAGCAGCGCCCGAAGGGGGCTGTCGGGGGCCAACGTCCTGACTTTC.

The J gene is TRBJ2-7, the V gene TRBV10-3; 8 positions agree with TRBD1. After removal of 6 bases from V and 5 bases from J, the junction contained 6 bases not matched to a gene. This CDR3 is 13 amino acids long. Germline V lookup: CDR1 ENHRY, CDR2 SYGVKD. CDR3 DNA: TGTGCCATCAGGACAGGGGCGGAAGACGAGCAGTACTTC. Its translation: CAIRTGAEDEQYF.

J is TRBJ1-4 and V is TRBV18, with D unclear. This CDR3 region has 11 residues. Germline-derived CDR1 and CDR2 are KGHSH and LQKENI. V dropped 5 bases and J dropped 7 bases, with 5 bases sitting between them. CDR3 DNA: TGTGCCAGCTCAGTCGGTGAAAAACTGTTTTTT. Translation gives CASSVGEKLFF.

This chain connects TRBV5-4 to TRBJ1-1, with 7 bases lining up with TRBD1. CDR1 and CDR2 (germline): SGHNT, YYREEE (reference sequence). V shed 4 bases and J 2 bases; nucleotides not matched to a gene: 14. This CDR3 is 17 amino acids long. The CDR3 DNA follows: TGTGCCAGCAGCGGACTGACAGGGAGGGGTTCTAACACTGAAGCTTTCTTT. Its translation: CASSGLTGRGSNTEAFF. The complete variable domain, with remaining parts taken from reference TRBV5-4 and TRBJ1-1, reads ETGVTQSPTHLIKTRGQQVTLRCSSQSGHNTVSWYQQALGQGPQFIFQYYREEENGRGNFPPRFSGLQFPNYSSELNVNALELDDSALYLCASSGLTGRGSNTEAFFGQGTRLTVV.

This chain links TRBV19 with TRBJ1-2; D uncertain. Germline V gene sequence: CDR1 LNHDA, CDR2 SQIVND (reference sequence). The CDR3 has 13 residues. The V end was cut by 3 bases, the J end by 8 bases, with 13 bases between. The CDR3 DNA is TGTGCCAGTAGTATCGGAGGCGTCGGGGGCTACACCTTC. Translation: CASSIGGVGGYTF.

The DNA of the CDR3 is TGTGCCAGCAGCTTAGTTGCGTTTTACGAGCAGTACTTC. Encoded protein: CASSLVAFYEQYF. The chain is built from TRBV7-9 and TRBJ2-7; D unclear. Germline values: CDR1 SEHNR, CDR2 FQNEAQ (reference sequence). The CDR3 consists of 13 residues. With 1 base removed from V and 4 bases from J, the gap between germline ends came to 8 bases.

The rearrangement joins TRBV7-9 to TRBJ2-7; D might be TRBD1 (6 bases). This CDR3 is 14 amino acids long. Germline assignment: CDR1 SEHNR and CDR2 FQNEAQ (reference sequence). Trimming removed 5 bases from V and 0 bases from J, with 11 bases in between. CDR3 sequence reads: CASSPRDISYEQYF. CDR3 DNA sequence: TGTGCCAGCAGCCCCCGGGACATCTCCTACGAGCAGTACTTC.

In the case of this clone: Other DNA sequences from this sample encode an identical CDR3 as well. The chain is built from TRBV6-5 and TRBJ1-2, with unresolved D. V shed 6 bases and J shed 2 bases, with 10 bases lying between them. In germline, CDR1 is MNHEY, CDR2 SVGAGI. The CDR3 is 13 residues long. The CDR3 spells CASSLDGNYGYTF. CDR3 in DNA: TGTGCCAGCAGCCTCGACGGAAACTATGGCTACACCTTC.

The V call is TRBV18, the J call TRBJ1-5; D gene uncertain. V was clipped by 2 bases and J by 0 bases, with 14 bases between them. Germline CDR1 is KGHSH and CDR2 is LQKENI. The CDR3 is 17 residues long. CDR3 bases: TGTGCCAGCTCACCAACTGGACGGCAATATAGCAATCAGCCCCAGCATTTT. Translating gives CASSPTGRQYSNQPQHF.

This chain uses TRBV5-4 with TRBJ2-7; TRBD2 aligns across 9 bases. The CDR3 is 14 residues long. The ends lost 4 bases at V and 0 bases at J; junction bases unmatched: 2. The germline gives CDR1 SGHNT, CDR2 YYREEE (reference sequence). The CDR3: CASSRLADSYEQYF. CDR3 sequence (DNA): TGTGCCAGCAGCCGACTAGCGGACTCCTACGAGCAGTACTTC.

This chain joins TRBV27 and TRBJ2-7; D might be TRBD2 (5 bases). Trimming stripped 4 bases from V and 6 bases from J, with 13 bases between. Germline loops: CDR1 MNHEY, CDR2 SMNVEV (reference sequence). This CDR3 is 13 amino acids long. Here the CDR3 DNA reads TGTGCCAGCAGTTCAACTAGGCTTACCGAGCAGTACTTC. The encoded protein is CASSSTRLTEQYF.

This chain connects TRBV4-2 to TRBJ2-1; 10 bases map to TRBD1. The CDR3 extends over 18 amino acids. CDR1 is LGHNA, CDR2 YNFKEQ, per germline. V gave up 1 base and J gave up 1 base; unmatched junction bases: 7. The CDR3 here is CASSQVPGQGISYNEQFF. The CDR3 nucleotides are TGTGCCAGCAGCCAAGTCCCGGGACAGGGGATATCCTACAATGAGCAGTTCTTC.